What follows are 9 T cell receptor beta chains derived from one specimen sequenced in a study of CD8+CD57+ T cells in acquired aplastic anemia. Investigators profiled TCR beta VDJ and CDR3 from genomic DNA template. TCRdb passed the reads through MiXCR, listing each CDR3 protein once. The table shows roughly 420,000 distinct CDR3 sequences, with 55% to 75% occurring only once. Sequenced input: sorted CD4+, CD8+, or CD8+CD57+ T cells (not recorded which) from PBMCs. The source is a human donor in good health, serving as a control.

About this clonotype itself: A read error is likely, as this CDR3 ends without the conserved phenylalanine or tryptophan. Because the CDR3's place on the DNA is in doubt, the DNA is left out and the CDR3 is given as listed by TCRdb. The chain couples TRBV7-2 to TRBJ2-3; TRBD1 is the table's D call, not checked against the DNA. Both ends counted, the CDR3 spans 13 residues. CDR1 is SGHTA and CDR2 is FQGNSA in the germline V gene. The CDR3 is CASSFVTEAFFGQ.

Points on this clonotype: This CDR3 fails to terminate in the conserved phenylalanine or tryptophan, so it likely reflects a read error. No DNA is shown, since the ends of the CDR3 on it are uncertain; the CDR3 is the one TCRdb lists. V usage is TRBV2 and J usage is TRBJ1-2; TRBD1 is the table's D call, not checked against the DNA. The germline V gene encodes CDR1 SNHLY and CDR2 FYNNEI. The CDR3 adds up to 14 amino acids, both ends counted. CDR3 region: CASRVELGGAFFTH.

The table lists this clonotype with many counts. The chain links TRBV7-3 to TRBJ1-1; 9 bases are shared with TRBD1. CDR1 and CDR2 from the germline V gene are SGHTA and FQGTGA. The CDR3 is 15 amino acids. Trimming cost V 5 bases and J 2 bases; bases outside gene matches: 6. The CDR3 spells CASSPRGQGNTEAFF. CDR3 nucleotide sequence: TGTGCCAGCAGCCCCCGGGGACAGGGAAACACTGAAGCTTTCTTT.

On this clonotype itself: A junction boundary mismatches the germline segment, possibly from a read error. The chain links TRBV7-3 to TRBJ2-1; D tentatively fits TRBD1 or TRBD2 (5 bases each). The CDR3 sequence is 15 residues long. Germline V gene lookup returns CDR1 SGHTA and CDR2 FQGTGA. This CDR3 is CASSPTIGTYDELFF. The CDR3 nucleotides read TGTGCCAGCAGCCCCACCATTGGGACCTACGATGAGCTGTTCTTC.

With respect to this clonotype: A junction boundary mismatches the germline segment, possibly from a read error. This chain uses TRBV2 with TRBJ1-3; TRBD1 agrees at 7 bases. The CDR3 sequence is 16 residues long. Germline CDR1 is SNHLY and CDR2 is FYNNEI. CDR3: CATSTERTGDGNTIYF. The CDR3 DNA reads TGTGCCACCAGTACAGAACGGACAGGTGATGGAAACACCATATATTTT. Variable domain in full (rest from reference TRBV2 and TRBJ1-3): EPEVTQTPSHQVTQMGQEVILRCVPISNHLYFYWYRQILGQKVEFLVSFYNNEISEKSEIFDDQFSVERPDGSNFTLKIRSTKLEDSAMYFCATSTERTGDGNTIYFGEGSWLTVV.

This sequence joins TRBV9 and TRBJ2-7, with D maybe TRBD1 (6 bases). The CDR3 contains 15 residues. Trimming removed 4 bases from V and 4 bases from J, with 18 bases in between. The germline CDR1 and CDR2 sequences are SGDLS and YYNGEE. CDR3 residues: CASSLPATGQYEQYF. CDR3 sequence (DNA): TGTGCCAGCAGCCTCCCCGCGACAGGCCAATACGAGCAGTACTTC.

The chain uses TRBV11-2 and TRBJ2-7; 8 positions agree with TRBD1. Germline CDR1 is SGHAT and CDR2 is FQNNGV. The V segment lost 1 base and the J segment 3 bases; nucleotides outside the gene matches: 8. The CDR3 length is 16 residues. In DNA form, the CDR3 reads TGTGCCAGCAGCTTAGGGACGGGACAGGAAGACTACGAGCAGTACTTC. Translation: CASSLGTGQEDYEQYF.

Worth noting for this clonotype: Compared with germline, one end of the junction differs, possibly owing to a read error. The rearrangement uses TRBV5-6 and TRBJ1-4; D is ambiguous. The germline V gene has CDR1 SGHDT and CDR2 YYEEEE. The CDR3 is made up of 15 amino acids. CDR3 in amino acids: CASGLAVPTNEKLFF. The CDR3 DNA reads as TGTGCCAGCGGCTTGGCGGTTCCAACTAATGAAAAACTGTTTTTT.

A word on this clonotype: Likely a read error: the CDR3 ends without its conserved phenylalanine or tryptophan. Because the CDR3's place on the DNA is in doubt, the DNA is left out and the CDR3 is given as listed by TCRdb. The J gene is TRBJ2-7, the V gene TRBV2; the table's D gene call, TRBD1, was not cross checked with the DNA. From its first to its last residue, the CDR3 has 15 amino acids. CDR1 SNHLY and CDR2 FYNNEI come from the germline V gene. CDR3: CASSEEFKQPQHFGD.